The 21 T cell receptor beta chains below all came from one sample that was sequenced in a study of metastatic and nonmetastatic thyroid tumors. All patients were treatment-naive before thyroid surgery. TCRdb re-called clones via MiXCR from the PCR reads. The data contain about 35,000 clones, about 18% of them singletons. The sequenced sample consisted of blood. The receptors stem from a male donor with papillary thyroid cancer or a benign thyroid nodule (not recorded which). Some clones in this sample may be carry-over from other donors' samples.

This clone came up many times. This rearrangement joins TRBV7-8 to TRBJ2-1; 9 bases are shared with TRBD1. Germline values: CDR1 SGHVS, CDR2 FQNEAQ. The CDR3 is 14 amino acids. The J segment lost 7 bases and the V segment lost 2 bases, leaving 3 bases of the junction unmatched. CDR3 sequence (DNA): TGTGCCAGCAGCTTAAGGACAGGGGCAAATGAGCAGTTCTTC. Protein product: CASSLRTGANEQFF.

In its sample, this clone was seen a few times. The V gene is TRBV12-3 or TRBV12-4, the J gene TRBJ1-1, with 7 nucleotides matching TRBD1. V gave up 7 bases and J gave up 9 bases; unmatched junction bases: 14. There are 14 residues in the CDR3. CDR3 in amino acids: CASTSLATGLKAFF. CDR3 bases: TGTGCCAGCACCTCCCTCGCGACAGGGTTAAAAGCTTTCTTT.

Comment on this clone: A much more abundant neighbour one base away suggests this may be a read error. The V gene is TRBV5-6, the J gene TRBJ2-7; perhaps TRBD2 as D (6 bases). Germline values: CDR1 SGHDT, CDR2 YYEEEE. The CDR3 runs to 16 residues. Trimming cost V 5 bases and J 3 bases, with 21 bases left between them. The CDR3 nucleotides read TGTGCCAGCAGACCGCGGGGCGGGGCTTACGACTACGAGCAGTACTTC. Translation: CASRPRGGAYDYEQYF.

This clone was seen at least ten times. The genes are TRBV2 and TRBJ2-3; D perhaps matches TRBD1 (5 bases). CDR3 length equals 13 residues. V dropped 8 bases and J dropped 6 bases, with 15 bases sitting between them. Germline V gives CDR1 SNHLY, CDR2 FYNNEI. The CDR3 DNA reads as TGTGCCAGCGCAAGGGGATCTTTCGATACGCAGTATTTT. This translates into CASARGSFDTQYF. The full variable domain, completed using reference TRBV2 and TRBJ2-3, is EPEVTQTPSHQVTQMGQEVILRCVPISNHLYFYWYRQILGQKVEFLVSFYNNEISEKSEIFDDQFSVERPDGSNFTLKIRSTKLEDSAMYFCASARGSFDTQYFGPGTRLTVL.

The V call is TRBV6-5, the J call TRBJ1-6; no clear D gene. The CDR3 covers 17 residues. Trimming stripped 3 bases from V and 5 bases from J, with 17 bases between. Germline V gene lookup returns CDR1 MNHEY and CDR2 SVGAGI. CDR3 sequence reads: CASSYILRGGNNSPLHF. CDR3 coding DNA: TGTGCCAGCAGTTATATTCTCCGAGGTGGCAATAATTCACCCCTCCACTTT.

This clone was detected many times. This may stem from a read error, because a much larger clone lies one nucleotide away. Additional DNA sequences in this sample encode the identical CDR3. The rearrangement joins TRBV20-1 to TRBJ2-2; 11 nucleotides match TRBD2. CDR3 size: 15 residues. Germline values: CDR1 DFQATT, CDR2 SNEGSKA (reference sequence). As DNA, the CDR3 is TGCAGTGCTAGAAACACTAGCGGGAGAGCCGGGGAGCTGTTTTTC. It translates to CSARNTSGRAGELFF.

V and J are TRBV10-2 and TRBJ2-7; TRBD2 matches 8 bases. CDR1 WSHSY and CDR2 SAAADI come from the germline V gene. V was pared by 6 bases and J by 6 bases, with 16 bases of the junction left unmatched. CDR3 size: 16 residues. CDR3: CASSQTISGGPIEQYF. CDR3 in DNA: TGCGCCAGCAGCCAAACGATATCGGGAGGGCCTATCGAGCAGTACTTC.

This clone was counted ten times or more. The chain is built from TRBV6-5 and TRBJ1-4; D is unclear. From germline, CDR1 is MNHEY and CDR2 SVGAGI. Deletions cut 2 bases from V and 6 bases from J, with 10 bases between. The CDR3 runs to 14 residues. The CDR3 loop reads CASSYGQRDEKLFF. CDR3 sequence (DNA): TGTGCCAGCAGTTACGGGCAGAGGGATGAAAAACTGTTTTTT.

The sample holds many counts of this clone. CDR3 loop: CASSRDSYNSNQPQHF. The CDR3 region has the DNA TGTGCCAGTAGTCGGGACAGCTATAATAGCAATCAGCCCCAGCATTTT. The V and J genes are TRBV19 and TRBJ1-5, with 7 bases that match TRBD1. CDR1 is LNHDA, CDR2 SQIVND, per germline (reference sequence). This CDR3 comprises 16 residues. V lost 5 bases, J lost 0 bases, and 7 bases stayed unmatched.

By share, this clone ranks as medium-sized. The chain recombines TRBV11-3 with TRBJ2-1; either TRBD1 or TRBD2 may fit D (5 bases each). Trimming cost V 6 bases and J 9 bases, with 15 bases left between them. The CDR3 is 13 amino acids. Germline V gene data show CDR1 as SGHNT and CDR2 as YENEEA. CDR3 nucleotide sequence: TGTGCCAGCAGTCCCGCCCCGGGACGTGAGCAGTTCTTC. Its translation: CASSPAPGREQFF.

The chain is built from TRBV20-1 and TRBJ2-7; TRBD2 agrees at 7 bases. CDR3 size: 14 residues. Germline V lookup: CDR1 DFQATT, CDR2 SNEGSKA (reference sequence). The J segment lost 1 base and the V segment lost 3 bases, leaving 6 bases of the junction unmatched. Here the CDR3 reads CSASWTRGSYEQYF. CDR3 in DNA: TGCAGTGCTAGTTGGACTAGGGGTTCCTACGAGCAGTACTTC.

This clone is medium-sized within its sample. CDR3 loop: CASSISTRSTGELFF. Written as DNA, the CDR3 is TGTGCCAGTAGTATATCGACTAGGAGCACCGGGGAGCTGTTTTTT. This chain connects TRBV19 to TRBJ2-2; D perhaps matches TRBD2 (6 bases). V lost 2 bases and J 4 bases, leaving 11 bases between the germline ends. Germline V gene sequence: CDR1 LNHDA, CDR2 SQIVND (reference sequence). The CDR3 is 15 residues long.

This clone is labeled medium-sized. The V and J genes are TRBV12-3 or TRBV12-4 and TRBJ2-7; 11 nucleotides match TRBD2. Germline trimming cut 4 bases from V and 2 bases from J; bases unmatched to any gene: 4. The CDR3 spans 15 residues. The CDR3 protein is CASSSIAGGPYEQYF. For the CDR3, the DNA is TGTGCCAGCAGTTCAATAGCGGGAGGGCCCTACGAGCAGTACTTC.

This clone was counted ten times or more. The chain couples TRBV7-3 to TRBJ1-1; D is uncertain. CDR3 length: 16 amino acids. Germline CDR1 is SGHTA and CDR2 is FQGTGA. V shed 5 bases and J shed 2 bases, with 18 bases lying between them. DNA for the CDR3: TGTGCCAGCAGCAAATACAACCGGGCCCTCAACACTGAAGCTTTCTTT. It yields the protein CASSKYNRALNTEAFF.

This clone was recorded many times. V usage is TRBV5-1 and J usage is TRBJ1-3, with 7 bases that match TRBD1. The CDR3 spans 15 residues. V lost 4 bases and J lost 4; bases outside the gene matches: 8. The germline CDR1 and CDR2 sequences are SGHRS and YFSETQ. CDR3 loop: CASSRTGTEGNTIYF. The CDR3 DNA follows: TGCGCCAGCAGCCGGACCGGGACAGAAGGAAACACCATATATTTT. Full variable domain (outside the CDR3, taken from reference TRBV5-1 and TRBJ1-3): KAGVTQTPRYLIKTRGQQVTLSCSPISGHRSVSWYQQTPGQGLQFLFEYFSETQRNKGNFPGRFSGRQFSNSRSEMNVSTLELGDSALYLCASSRTGTEGNTIYFGEGSWLTVV.

This clone has just a few counts. The J gene is TRBJ1-1, the V gene TRBV3-1; 7 bases are a match to TRBD1. The J segment lost 5 bases and the V segment lost 2 bases, leaving 8 bases of the junction unmatched. CDR1 LGHDT and CDR2 YNNKEL come from the germline V gene (reference sequence). The CDR3 runs 15 residues. The CDR3 reads CASSQLQGTGTEAFF. The CDR3 DNA is TGTGCCAGCAGCCAACTACAGGGGACCGGGACTGAAGCTTTCTTT.

At least ten counts were recorded for this clone. CDR3: CASSDTGLAGVGNEQFF. CDR3 nucleotide sequence: TGTGCCAGCAGCGATACGGGACTAGCGGGAGTAGGCAATGAGCAGTTCTTC. The V gene is TRBV7-9, the J gene TRBJ2-1, with 14 bases lining up with TRBD2. The CDR3 has 17 amino acids. CDR1 is SEHNR, CDR2 FQNEAQ, per germline (reference sequence). V lost 5 bases, J lost 6 bases, and 9 bases stayed unmatched.

This clone was recorded at least ten times. J is TRBJ1-2 and V is TRBV6-1, with 8 nucleotides matching TRBD1. From germline, CDR1 is MNHNS and CDR2 SASEGT. Trimming at V came to 7 bases and at J to 5 bases, leaving 6 bases not matched to a gene. There are 13 residues in the CDR3. The CDR3 coding sequence is TGTGCCAGCAAAAGGACAGGGATGTATGGCTACACCTTC. Its protein product is CASKRTGMYGYTF.

This clone has at least ten counts. This chain connects TRBV27 to TRBJ1-1, with a possible D match to TRBD1 (5 bases). The CDR3 spans 13 residues. The germline V gene has CDR1 MNHEY and CDR2 SMNVEV (reference sequence). Trimming left V 7 bases short and J 1 base short, with 10 bases between. This CDR3 reads CASTGGGNTEAFF. CDR3 sequence (DNA): TGTGCCAGCACTGGGGGTGGGAACACTGAAGCTTTCTTT.

The rearrangement joins TRBV3-1 to TRBJ2-4, with a tentative D call TRBD1 (6 bases). V gave up 4 bases and J gave up 0 bases, with 19 bases separating them. Germline values: CDR1 LGHDT, CDR2 YNNKEL (reference sequence). The CDR3 is 18 residues long. CDR3 region: CASSPRGYQGLAKNIQYF. CDR3 nucleotide sequence: TGTGCCAGCAGCCCGCGTGGCTACCAGGGGTTAGCCAAAAACATTCAGTACTTC.

This clone appeared a few times. This chain connects TRBV15 to TRBJ2-2, with D perhaps matching TRBD1 (6 bases). The CDR3 is 17 amino acids. CDR1 and CDR2 (germline): LNHNV, YYDKDF (reference sequence). Trimming left V 1 base short and J 0 bases short, with 12 bases between. CDR3 sequence (DNA): TGTGCCACCAGCAGAGCTTCCAGGGGCGCGAACACCGGGGAGCTGTTTTTT. Protein: CATSRASRGANTGELFF.